The entry below gives a single TCR beta chain sequence along with its context. Its antigen is undetermined. CDR1 SGHVS and CDR2 FQNEAQ come from the germline V gene. Trimming cost V 2 bases and J 3 bases, with 8 bases left between them. This CDR3 has 14 amino acids. These data belong to a study of cytomegalovirus exposure and HLA in healthy donors. The study, taken as a whole, reports: In an earlier analysis, about 87% or about 30%: the productive usage of most TCR beta V segments.

Primers included in the PCR were 60 Vbeta and 13 Jbeta primers. Data came from immunoSEQ multiplex PCR; TCRdb stores just in-frame clones and leaves some out. The repertoire holds about 110,000 clones, with 81% as singletons. This chain connects TRBV7-8 to TRBJ1-5, with D tentatively TRBD1 (5 bases). This TCR derives from a woman under 40 in good health and CMV-seronegative. Sequencing was performed on PBMCs. The CDR3 DNA reads as TGTGCCAGCAGCTTAAGGACAATCAATCAGCCCCAGCATTTT. As protein: CASSLRTINQPQHF. Supplemented by reference TRBV7-8 and TRBJ1-5, the full variable domain reads GAGVSQSPRYKVAKRGQDVALRCDPISGHVSLFWYQQALGQGPEFLTYFQNEAQLDKSGLPSDRFFAERPEGSVSTLKIQRTQQEDSAVYLCASSLRTINQPQHFGDGTRLSIL.